This note documents a single T cell receptor beta chain sequence. This clone came up once. Its antigen specificity is not known. No base qualities exist here, and no much larger clone lies one base off it. This sample was taken from a study of Ad26.COV2.S vaccination and SARS-CoV-2 variants (dated by TCRdb to 2020 to 2022). Looking at the study overall: Vaccine-arm donors were drawn from COV1001, a multicentre, randomized, double-blind, placebo-controlled phase I-IIa trial of Ad26.COV2.S in healthy adults. Dosing of Ad26.COV2.S was intramuscular, at either 5x10^10 or 1x10^11 viral particles, delivered as one shot or as two shots spaced 56 days apart. TCRbeta repertoire sequencing served as the tool for gauging how specific and how broad the SARS-CoV-2-reactive T cell receptors were following Ad26.COV2.S vaccination. A total of around 32 samples were included in the TCR-sequenced set, comprising around 19 Ad26.COV2.S vaccine recipients, 5 placebo recipients and 8 SARS-CoV-2 convalescent individuals. Participants in the trial were split at random into five groups of five each, receiving low-dose or high-dose Ad26.COV2.S once or twice, or else placebo on both occasions. Investigators did not know the trial group allocation while performing experiments and assessing outcomes. Points the paper makes about the study in general: Substantial breadth of spike-specific CD8+ and CD4+ T cell responses was reported after vaccination. Vaccine and placebo recipients had comparable non-spike TCR breadth, which fits with the vaccine containing only spike. The study lacked the statistical power to compare responses across vaccine doses or regimens. The authors noted that total T cell responses may have been underestimated by the TCR breadth and depth analyses. Spike-specific TCR breadth was higher in Ad26.COV2.S recipients than in placebo recipients (P = 0.0014).

The immunoSEQ Assay was used to sequence TCRbeta CDR3 regions. After extraction, genomic DNA underwent amplification by bias-controlled multiplex PCR, followed by high-throughput sequencing. In the authors' own workflow: Collapsing and filtering of sequences were performed to quantify the absolute abundance of each unique TCRbeta CDR3 region. Usable DNA was measured by amplifying reference genes present in all nucleated cells, and TCRbeta template counts were normalized to that usable DNA to estimate T cell fraction. Repertoire TCRs were annotated as SARS-CoV-2-specific when V gene, CDR3 amino acid sequence and J gene were exactly matched to a known reactive TCR set. The reference SARS-CoV-2 TCR set was obtained from MIRA and was filtered for enrichment in COVID-19-positive ImmuneCODE repertoires, whereby public or cross-reactive TCRs were removed. Drawing on the MIRA antigens, annotated TCRs were analysed further at the level of specific ORF or position within ORF. Depth was the summed frequency of annotated unique rearrangements, while breadth was defined as annotated unique rearrangements over total unique productive rearrangements. TCR breadth was compared between groups using two-sided Wilcoxon rank-sum tests. TCRdb took over this immuneACCESS table, retaining in-frame rearrangements with V and J assigned. Such tables are incomplete; in checked studies, under half of the missing clones stem from an unresolved V gene, and the remainder is unexplained. From that table come the V and J calls and clone size; the DNA was used to work out D and trimming. This sample is represented by fewer than 500,000 clones; 89% of them were singletons. The top ten hold approximately 2.5% of the sample.

What this sample's treatment or condition label stands for: some 20 received Ad26.COV2.S at low or high dose, single or two shots; roughly 5 received placebo; per-sample allocation not given. For vaccine and placebo recipients, repertoires were sequenced using samples collected on day 63 after the first injection. In Cohort 1b, around 25 adults aged 18-55 years were enrolled at a single site in Boston, USA, between 29 July and 7 August 2020. Ad26.COV2.S was a replication-incompetent adenovirus type 26 vector that expressed a prefusion-stabilized SARS-CoV-2 spike protein derived from the original Wuhan strain. V is cut by 0 bases and J by 4 bases, and the space between the germline ends is 9 bases. The germline V gene sets CDR1 to LGHNA and CDR2 to YNFKEQ. Counted from cysteine to phenylalanine, this CDR3 has 14 amino acids. Only the CDR3 portion is preserved as DNA: 42 bases, with reading frame beginning at the first base.

This specimen was peripheral blood, taken in a trial of Ad26.COV2.S vaccine versus placebo. The chain is assembled from TRBV4-2 and TRBJ1-1, with no confident D gene call. The sequence was obtained from a person aged 18-65 years who received the Ad26.COV2.S COVID-19 vaccine or a placebo. The CDR3 here reads CASSQDRRSTEAFF. The nucleotide sequence is TGTGCCAGCAGCCAAGATAGACGGAGCACTGAAGCTTTCTTT.